Shown below are 9 T cell receptor beta chains from a single sample sequenced in a study of T cells expressing NK-cell markers. TCRdb re-called the 5' RACE reads; one entry per CDR3 protein, DNA not given. The sample totals 300,000 to 450,000 distinct CDR3 sequences. Material: blood T cells: a sorted CD56 or NKG2C T cell subset, CD4+ or CD8+ T cells, or bulk PBMC T cells (not recorded which). These receptors all stem from a man aged 18-69 years in good health.

The chain couples TRBV10-3 to TRBJ2-7; TCRdb selects TRBD1, and the lack of DNA leaves this call unchecked. CDR1 ENHRY and CDR2 SYGVKD come from the germline V gene. This CDR3 spans 14 amino acids. The chain's CDR3 is CAISESWGNYEQYF.

The J gene is TRBJ1-1, the V gene TRBV6-1; TCRdb's D call of TRBD1 is untestable without DNA. Germline values: CDR1 MNHNS, CDR2 SASEGT. The CDR3 spans 12 residues. CDR3: CASTQGLREAFF.

J is TRBJ1-2 and V is TRBV6-1; TCRdb's D call of TRBD1 is untestable without DNA. CDR3 length equals 16 residues. The V gene's germline CDR1 is MNHNS and CDR2 SASEGT. This CDR3 is CASSVNTRGLPSGYTF.

This chain connects TRBV5-1 to TRBJ1-1; there is no DNA to check the TCRdb D call of TRBD1. CDR3 size: 13 residues. Germline V gene sequence: CDR1 SGHRS, CDR2 YFSETQ. The CDR3 is CASSVGTMTEAFF.

V usage is TRBV7-9 and J usage is TRBJ2-5; with no DNA, the TCRdb D assignment of TRBD1 cannot be verified. This CDR3 comprises 14 residues. Per germline, CDR1 SEHNR and CDR2 FQNEAQ (reference sequence). CDR3 loop: CASSPQGWEETQYF.

The V gene is TRBV6-5, the J gene TRBJ2-5; TCRdb names TRBD2, which stays unverified in the absence of DNA. Germline values: CDR1 MNHEY, CDR2 SVGAGI. The CDR3 spans 18 residues. This CDR3 is CASSYRFGASGGQRTQYF.

The chain couples TRBV25-1 to TRBJ1-6; TCRdb's assignment of TRBD1 cannot be checked, as there is no DNA. Germline assignment: CDR1 MGHDK and CDR2 SYGVNS. The CDR3 length is 13 residues. The CDR3 region is CASSETWPGALHF. The whole variable domain, filled in from reference TRBV25-1 and TRBJ1-6, reads EADIYQTPRYLVIGTGKKITLECSQTMGHDKMYWYQQDPGMELHLIHYSYGVNSTEKGDLSSESTVSRIRTEHFPLTLESARPSHTSQYLCASSETWPGALHFGNGTRLTVT.

The rearrangement joins TRBV6-1 to TRBJ2-5; checking the TCRdb D call of TRBD1 is not possible without DNA. The germline V gene has CDR1 MNHNS and CDR2 SASEGT. The CDR3 runs 15 residues. The CDR3 here is CASSRHQGLEETQYF.

This chain connects TRBV12-3 or TRBV12-4 to TRBJ1-5; the TCRdb call, TRBD1, lacks DNA for checking. The CDR3 length is 13 residues. The CDR3 spells CASSLQGNQPQHF.